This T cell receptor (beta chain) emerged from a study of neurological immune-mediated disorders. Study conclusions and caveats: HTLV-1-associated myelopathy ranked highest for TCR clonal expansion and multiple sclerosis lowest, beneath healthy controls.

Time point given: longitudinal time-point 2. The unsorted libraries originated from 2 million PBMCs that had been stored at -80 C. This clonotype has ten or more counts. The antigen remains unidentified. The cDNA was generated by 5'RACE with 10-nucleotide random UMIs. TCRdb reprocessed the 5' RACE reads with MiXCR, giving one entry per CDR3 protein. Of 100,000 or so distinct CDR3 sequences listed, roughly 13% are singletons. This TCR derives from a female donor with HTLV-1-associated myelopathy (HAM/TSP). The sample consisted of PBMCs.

The CDR3, as DNA: TGCGCCAGCAGCGGTGGAGGGACAGGGGGCACAGATACGCAGTATTTT. It codes for CASSGGGTGGTDTQYF. The rearrangement links TRBV5-1 to TRBJ2-3; 10 nucleotides match TRBD1. Per germline, CDR1 SGHRS and CDR2 YFSETQ. There are 16 residues in the CDR3. With V trimmed by 4 bases and J by 1 base, 6 bases remained unmatched.